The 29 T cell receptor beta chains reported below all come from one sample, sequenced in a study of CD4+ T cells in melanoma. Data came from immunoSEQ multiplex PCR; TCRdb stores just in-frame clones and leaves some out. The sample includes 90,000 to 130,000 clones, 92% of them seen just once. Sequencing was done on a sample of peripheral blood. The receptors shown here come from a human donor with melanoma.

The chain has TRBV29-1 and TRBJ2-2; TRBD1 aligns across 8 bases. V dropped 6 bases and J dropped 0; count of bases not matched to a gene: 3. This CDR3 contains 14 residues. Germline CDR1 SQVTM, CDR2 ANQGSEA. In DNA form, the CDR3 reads TGCAGCGTCAGGGGGCCCTCGAACACCGGGGAGCTGTTTTTT. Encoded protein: CSVRGPSNTGELFF.

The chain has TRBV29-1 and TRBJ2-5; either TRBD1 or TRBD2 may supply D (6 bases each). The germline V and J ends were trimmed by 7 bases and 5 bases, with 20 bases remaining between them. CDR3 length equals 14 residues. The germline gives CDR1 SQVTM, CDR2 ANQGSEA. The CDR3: CSAKQGGKSETQYF. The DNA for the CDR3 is TGCAGCGCTAAACAGGGAGGCAAGTCGGAGACCCAGTACTTC.

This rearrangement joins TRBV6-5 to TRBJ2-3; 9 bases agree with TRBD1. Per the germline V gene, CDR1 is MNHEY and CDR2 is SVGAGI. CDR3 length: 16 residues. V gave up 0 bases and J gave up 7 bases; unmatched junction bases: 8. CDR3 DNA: TGTGCCAGCAGTTACTCGGGACAGGGAGGAGAGAATACGCAGTATTTT. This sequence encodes CASSYSGQGGENTQYF.

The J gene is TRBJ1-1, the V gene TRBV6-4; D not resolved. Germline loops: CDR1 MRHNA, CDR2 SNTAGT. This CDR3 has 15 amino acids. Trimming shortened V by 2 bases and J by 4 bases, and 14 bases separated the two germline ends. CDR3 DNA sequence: TGTGCCAGCAGTGACGTCCGGGATACGGGCACTGAAGCTTTCTTT. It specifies CASSDVRDTGTEAFF.

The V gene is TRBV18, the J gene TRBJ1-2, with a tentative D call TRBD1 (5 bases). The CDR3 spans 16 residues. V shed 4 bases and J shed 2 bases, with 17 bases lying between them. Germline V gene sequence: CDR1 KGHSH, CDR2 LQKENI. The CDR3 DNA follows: TGTGCCAGCTCACACTCGACAGTACGGACGAACTATGGCTACACCTTC. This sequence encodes CASSHSTVRTNYGYTF.

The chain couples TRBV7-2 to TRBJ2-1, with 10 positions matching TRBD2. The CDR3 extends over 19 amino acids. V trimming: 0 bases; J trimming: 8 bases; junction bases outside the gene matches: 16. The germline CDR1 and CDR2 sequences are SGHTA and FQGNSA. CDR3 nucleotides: TGTGCCAGCAGCTTAGCCGTAGGCTTAGCGGGGGGAGTTTTGGATGAGCAGTTCTTC. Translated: CASSLAVGLAGGVLDEQFF.

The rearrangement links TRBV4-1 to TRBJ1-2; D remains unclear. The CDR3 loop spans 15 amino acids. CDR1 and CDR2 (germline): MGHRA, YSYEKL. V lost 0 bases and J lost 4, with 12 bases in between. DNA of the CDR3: TGCGCCAGCAGCCAAGATTCGCCTGCGGGCTATGGCTACACCTTC. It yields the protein CASSQDSPAGYGYTF.

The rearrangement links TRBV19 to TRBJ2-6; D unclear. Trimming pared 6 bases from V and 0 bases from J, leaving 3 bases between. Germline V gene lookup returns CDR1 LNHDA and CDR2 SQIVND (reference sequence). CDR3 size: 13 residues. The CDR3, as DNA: TGTGCCAGTAGGATCTCTGGGGCCAACGTCCTGACTTTC. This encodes CASRISGANVLTF.

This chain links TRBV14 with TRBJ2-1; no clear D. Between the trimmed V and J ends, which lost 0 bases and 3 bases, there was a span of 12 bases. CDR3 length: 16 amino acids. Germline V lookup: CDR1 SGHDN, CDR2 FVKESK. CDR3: CASSQDLGSYYNEQFF. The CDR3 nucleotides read TGTGCCAGCAGCCAAGATTTGGGCAGTTACTACAATGAGCAGTTCTTC.

The CDR3 protein is CASSIYPGAQPQHF. The CDR3 DNA follows: TGTGCCAGCAGTATCTACCCGGGAGCTCAGCCCCAGCATTTT. The V and J genes are TRBV27 and TRBJ1-5; no reliable D call. Trimming cost V 5 bases and J 6 bases, with 14 bases left between them. The CDR3 loop spans 14 amino acids. CDR1 and CDR2 from the germline V gene are MNHEY and SMNVEV (reference sequence).

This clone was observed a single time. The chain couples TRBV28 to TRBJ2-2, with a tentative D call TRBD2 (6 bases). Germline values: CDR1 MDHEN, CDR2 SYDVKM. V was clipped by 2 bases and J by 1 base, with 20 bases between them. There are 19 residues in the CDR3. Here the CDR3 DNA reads TGTGCCAGCAGTTTAATTGGAGTTAGCGGAGGAAAGAACACCGGGGAGCTGTTTTTT. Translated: CASSLIGVSGGKNTGELFF.

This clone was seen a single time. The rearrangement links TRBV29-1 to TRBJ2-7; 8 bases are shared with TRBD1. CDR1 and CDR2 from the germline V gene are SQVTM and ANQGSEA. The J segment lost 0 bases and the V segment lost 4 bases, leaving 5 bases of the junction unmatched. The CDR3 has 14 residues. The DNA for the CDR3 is TGCAGCGTTGCGGACAGGGTTAGCTCCTACGAGCAGTACTTC. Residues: CSVADRVSSYEQYF.

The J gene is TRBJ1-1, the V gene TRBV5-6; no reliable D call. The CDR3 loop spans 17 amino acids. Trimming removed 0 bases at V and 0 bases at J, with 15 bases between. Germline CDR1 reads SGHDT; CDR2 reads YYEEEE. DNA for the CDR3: TGTGCCAGCAGCTTGGTATTGGGGATGGAGTTGAACACTGAAGCTTTCTTT. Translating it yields CASSLVLGMELNTEAFF.

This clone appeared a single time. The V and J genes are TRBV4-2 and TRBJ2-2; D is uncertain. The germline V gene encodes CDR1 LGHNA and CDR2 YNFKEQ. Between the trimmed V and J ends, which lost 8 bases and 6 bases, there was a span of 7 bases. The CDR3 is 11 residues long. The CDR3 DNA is TGTGCCAGCCGCAACGCCGGGGAGCTGTTTTTT. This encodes CASRNAGELFF.

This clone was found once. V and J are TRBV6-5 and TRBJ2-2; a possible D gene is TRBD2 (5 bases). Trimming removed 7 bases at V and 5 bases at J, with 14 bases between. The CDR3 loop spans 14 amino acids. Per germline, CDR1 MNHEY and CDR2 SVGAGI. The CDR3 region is CASTGNHQTGELFF. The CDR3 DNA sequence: TGTGCCAGCACGGGGAATCATCAAACCGGGGAGCTGTTTTTT.

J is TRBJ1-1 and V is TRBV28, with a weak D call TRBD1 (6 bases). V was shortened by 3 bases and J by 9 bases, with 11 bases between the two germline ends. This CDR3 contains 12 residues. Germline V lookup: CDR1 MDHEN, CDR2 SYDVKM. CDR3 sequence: CASSFLGGKAFF. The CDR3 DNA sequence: TGTGCCAGCAGTTTTCTAGGGGGGAAAGCTTTCTTT.

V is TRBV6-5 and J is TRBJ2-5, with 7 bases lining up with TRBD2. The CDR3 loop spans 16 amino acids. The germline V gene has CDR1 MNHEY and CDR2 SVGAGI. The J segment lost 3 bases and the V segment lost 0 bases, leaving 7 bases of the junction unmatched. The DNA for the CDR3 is TGTGCCAGCAGTTACTCGAACACGGGGGGAAAAGAGACCCAGTACTTC. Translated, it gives CASSYSNTGGKETQYF.

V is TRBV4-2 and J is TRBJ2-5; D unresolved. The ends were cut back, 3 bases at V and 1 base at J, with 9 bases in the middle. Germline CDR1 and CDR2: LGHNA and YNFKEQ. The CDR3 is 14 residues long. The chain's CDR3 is CASSHKAVQETQYF. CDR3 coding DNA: TGTGCCAGCAGCCATAAGGCGGTCCAAGAGACCCAGTACTTC.

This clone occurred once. CDR3 nucleotides: TGCAGTGCTAGACCCGGGGAAAAACTGTTTTTT. It is translated as CSARPGEKLFF. The J gene is TRBJ1-4, the V gene TRBV20-1, with D uncertain. This CDR3 contains 11 residues. V dropped 2 bases and J dropped 8 bases, with 6 bases sitting between them. Germline CDR1 is DFQATT and CDR2 is SNEGSKA (reference sequence).

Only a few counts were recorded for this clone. The CDR3 reads CATSRDQRGDGYTF. DNA for the CDR3: TGTGCCACCAGCAGAGATCAGAGGGGGGATGGCTACACCTTC. J is TRBJ1-2 and V is TRBV15; possibly TRBD1 for D (6 bases). CDR3 size: 14 residues. Germline V lookup: CDR1 LNHNV, CDR2 YYDKDF (reference sequence). The V end lost 0 bases, the J end lost 6 bases, and 11 bases lay between the germline ends.

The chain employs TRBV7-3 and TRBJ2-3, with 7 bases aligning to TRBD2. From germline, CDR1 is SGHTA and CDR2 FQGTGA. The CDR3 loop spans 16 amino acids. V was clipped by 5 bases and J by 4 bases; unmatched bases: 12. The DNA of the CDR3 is TGTGCCAGCAGCCCCCAGGCGGCAGCGGGGCCAGATACGCAGTATTTT. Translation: CASSPQAAAGPDTQYF.

The DNA of the CDR3 is TGCGCCAGCAGCCAAGATAAAACCAGCGGGGACGCAGATACGCAGTATTTT. The encoded protein is CASSQDKTSGDADTQYF. This chain uses TRBV4-3 with TRBJ2-3; TRBD2 agrees at 7 bases. The germline V gene encodes CDR1 LGHNA and CDR2 YSLEER. With V trimmed by 0 bases and J by 4 bases, 10 bases remained unmatched. The CDR3 extends over 17 amino acids.

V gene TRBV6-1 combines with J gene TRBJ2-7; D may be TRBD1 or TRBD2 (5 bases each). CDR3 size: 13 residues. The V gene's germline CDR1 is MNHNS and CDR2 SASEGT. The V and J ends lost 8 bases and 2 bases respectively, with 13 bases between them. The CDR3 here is CASEGRITYEQYF. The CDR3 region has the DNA TGTGCCAGCGAGGGACGGATCACCTACGAGCAGTACTTC.

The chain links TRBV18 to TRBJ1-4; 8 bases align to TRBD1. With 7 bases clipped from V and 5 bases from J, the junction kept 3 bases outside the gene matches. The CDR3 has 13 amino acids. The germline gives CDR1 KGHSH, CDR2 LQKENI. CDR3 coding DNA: TGTGCCAGCTACCGGGACAGGAATGAAAAACTGTTTTTT. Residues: CASYRDRNEKLFF.

The CDR3 region is CASSLAASGREETQYF. DNA of the CDR3: TGCGCCAGCAGCTTGGCGGCTAGCGGGAGGGAAGAGACCCAGTACTTC. J is TRBJ2-5 and V is TRBV5-1; TRBD2 matches 12 bases. This CDR3 comprises 16 residues. The trim removed 0 bases at V and 3 bases at J, leaving 3 bases unmatched. Germline V gene data show CDR1 as SGHRS and CDR2 as YFSETQ.

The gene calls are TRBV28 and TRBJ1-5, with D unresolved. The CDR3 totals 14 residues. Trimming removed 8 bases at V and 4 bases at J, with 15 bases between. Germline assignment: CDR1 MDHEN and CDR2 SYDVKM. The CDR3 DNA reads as TGTGCCAGCCGGGTCGAGGGAGGGAATCAGCCCCAGCATTTT. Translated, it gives CASRVEGGNQPQHF. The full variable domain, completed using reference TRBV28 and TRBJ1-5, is DVKVTQSSRYLVKRTGEKVFLECVQDMDHENMFWYRQDPGLGLRLIYFSYDVKMKEKGDIPEGYSVSREKKERFSLILESASTNQTSMYLCASRVEGGNQPQHFGDGTRLSIL.

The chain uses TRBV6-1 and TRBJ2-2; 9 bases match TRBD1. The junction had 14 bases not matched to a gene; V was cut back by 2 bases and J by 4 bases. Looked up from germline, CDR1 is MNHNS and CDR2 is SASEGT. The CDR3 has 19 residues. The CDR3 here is CASSELRTGVPRGTGELFF. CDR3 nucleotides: TGTGCCAGCAGTGAATTAAGGACAGGGGTACCCAGGGGCACCGGGGAGCTGTTTTTT.

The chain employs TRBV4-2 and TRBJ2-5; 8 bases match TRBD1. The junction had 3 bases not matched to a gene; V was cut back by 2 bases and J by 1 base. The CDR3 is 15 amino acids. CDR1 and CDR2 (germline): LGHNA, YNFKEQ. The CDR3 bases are TGTGCCAGCAGCCAAAGACAGGGGATCCAAGAGACCCAGTACTTC. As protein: CASSQRQGIQETQYF.

The CDR3 protein is CASSIGSPGGQYF. The CDR3 DNA sequence: TGTGCCAGTAGTATAGGGTCCCCGGGGGGTCAGTACTTC. This chain connects TRBV19 to TRBJ2-4; 7 positions match TRBD2. The CDR3 spans 13 residues. V trimming: 1 base; J trimming: 12 bases; junction bases outside the gene matches: 6. Germline CDR1 is LNHDA and CDR2 is SQIVND (reference sequence). The entire variable domain, with the rest obtained from reference TRBV19 and TRBJ2-4, is as follows: DGGITQSPKYLFRKEGQNVTLSCEQNLNHDAMYWYRQDPGQGLRLIYYSQIVNDFQKGDIAEGYSVSREKKESFPLTVTSAQKNPTAFYLCASSIGSPGGQYFGAGTRLSVL.